These T cell receptor beta chains were read from a single sample in a study of blood T cell repertoires in COVID-19. TCRdb's table, derived via immunoSEQ multiplex PCR, lists solely in-frame clones and lacks some. Of tens of thousands of clones detected, about 89% appear once; the ten largest clones hold roughly 5.1%. The source material was peripheral blood. The origin of the receptors is a man in his 60s with COVID-19, enrolled during active disease. Both conserved end residues are part of each CDR3. A D gene is named only where the DNA matches it firmly. Rows give clone size only sometimes, using once, few, many, or a class for an expanded clone.

>.|TRBJ2-7|TRBD1|TRBV7-3
TGTGCCAGCAGCGATACCGGGACAGGGACCTACGAGCAGTACTTC
CASSDTGTGTYEQYF
>once|TRBJ2-7|TRBD1|TRBV19
TGTGCCAGTAGCCAGACAGGGGAACTTTACGAGCAGTACTTC
CASSQTGELYEQYF
>once|TRBJ1-2|TRBD1|TRBV9
TGTGCCAGCAGTACAGCTACAGGGGGCGGTGGCTACACCTTC
CASSTATGGGGYTF
>once|TRBJ2-7|TRBD2|TRBV3-1/TRBV3-2
TGTGCCAGCAGCCAAGGACTAGCGGGTTCCTACGAGCAGTACTTC
CASSQGLAGSYEQYF
>few|TRBJ1-4|.|TRBV5-1
TGCGCCAGCAGCTTGGCGGGAGATGAGGAAAAACTGTTTTTT
CASSLAGDEEKLFF
>.|TRBJ2-5|TRBD1|TRBV24-1
TGTGCCACCAGTGATTTGGGGGACAGGCAAGAGACCCAGTACTTC
CATSDLGDRQETQYF
>.|TRBJ2-5|TRBD2|TRBV4-2
TGTGCCAGCAGCCAACGACTAGCGGGGGAAGAGACCCAGTACTTC
CASSQRLAGEETQYF
>.|TRBJ1-2|.|TRBV29-1
TGCAGCGTTGGGATGCAGGGGTCTAACTATGGCTACACCTTC
CSVGMQGSNYGYTF
>.|TRBJ1-5|TRBD1|TRBV28
TGTGCCAGCGTTATAGGACAGGACAATCAGCCCCAGCATTTT
CASVIGQDNQPQHF
>.|TRBJ2-1|.|TRBV18
TGTGCCAGCTCCTCTTACAATGAGCAGTTCTTC
CASSSYNEQFF
>.|TRBJ1-2|TRBD1|TRBV3-1/TRBV3-2
TGTGCCAGCAGCCTTGACAGGGGGTATGGCTACACCTTC
CASSLDRGYGYTF
>.|TRBJ1-6|.|TRBV14
TGTGCCAGCAGCCCAGGGGCCGAGTCACCCCTCCACTTT
CASSPGAESPLHF
>once|TRBJ1-2|.|TRBV5-1
TGCGCCAGCAGCTTGAACGGGGGCTATGGCTACACCTTC
CASSLNGGYGYTF
>.|TRBJ2-1|.|TRBV7-3
TGTGCCAGCAGCGTCGGAGGAGGGAGCTTGAAATATGAGCAGTTCTTC
CASSVGGGSLKYEQFF
>.|TRBJ2-7|TRBD1|TRBV28
TGTGCCAGCACATCAGGGGGCCTTACCTACGAGCAGTACTTC
CASTSGGLTYEQYF
>.|TRBJ2-7|.|TRBV18
TGTGCCAGCTCACCATTCCGGGACATTCGAACCGAGCAGTACTTC
CASSPFRDIRTEQYF
>.|TRBJ2-7|TRBD2|TRBV30
TGTGCCTGGAGTGTAGGGCTAGCGGGATTGGGGTCCTACGAGCAGTACTTC
CAWSVGLAGLGSYEQYF
>once|TRBJ2-4|.|TRBV7-9
TGTGCCAGCAGCTTAGCTGTGGAGAAAGCCAAAAACATTCAGTACTTC
CASSLAVEKAKNIQYF
>.|TRBJ1-2|TRBD1|TRBV6-6
TGTGCCAGCAGACCATCCGGGACAGGGGAGGGCTACACCTTC
CASRPSGTGEGYTF
>few|TRBJ1-6|.|TRBV7-9
TGTGCCAGCAGCTTAACAAGCTCCTATAATTCACCCCTCCACTTT
CASSLTSSYNSPLHF
>.|TRBJ1-6|.|TRBV9
TGTGCCAGCAGAACCGGAGGCGGACCCCTCCACTTT
CASRTGGGPLHF